The 21 T cell receptor beta chains below all came from one sample that was sequenced in a study of memory CD4+ T cells and cytomegalovirus serostatus. Using immunoSEQ multiplex PCR, the repertoire was profiled, and TCRdb retains in-frame clones only, with some absent. Of under 100,000 clones listed, over 80% were seen once; the top ten hold around 0.78%. Single viable CD3+CD4+CD8-CD45RO+ cells were sorted as the memory CD4+ T cells. Sequencing was performed on memory CD4+ T cells from blood. The origin of the receptors is an adult in good health and CMV-seronegative.

The V gene is TRBV4-3, the J gene TRBJ2-1; no reliable D call. V shed 0 bases and J shed 5 bases, with 8 bases lying between them. Per germline, CDR1 LGHNA and CDR2 YSLEER. The CDR3 is 14 amino acids. The DNA of the CDR3 is TGCGCCAGCAGCCAAGATCGGCAGAACAATGAGCAGTTCTTC. Its protein is CASSQDRQNNEQFF.

The chain is built from TRBV6-6 and TRBJ2-7, with no clear D. The CDR3 sequence is 13 residues long. Trimming stripped 6 bases from V and 0 bases from J, with 9 bases between. Germline V gene lookup returns CDR1 MNHNY and CDR2 SVGAGI (reference sequence). The CDR3 DNA reads TGTGCCAGCAGCACAGACAACTCCTACGAGCAGTACTTC. Residues: CASSTDNSYEQYF.

This rearrangement joins TRBV7-9 to TRBJ1-1; 9 nucleotides line up with TRBD1. The V gene end was trimmed by 3 bases and the J gene end by 4 bases; junction bases not matched to a gene: 3. In germline, CDR1 is SEHNR, CDR2 FQNEAQ (reference sequence). The CDR3 is made up of 14 amino acids. This chain's CDR3 is CASSFQQGATEAFF. CDR3 nucleotides: TGTGCCAGCAGCTTTCAACAGGGGGCCACTGAAGCTTTCTTT.

The chain joins TRBV5-4 to TRBJ1-5; 9 positions agree with TRBD1. The CDR3 has 17 amino acids. V was pared by 8 bases and J by 2 bases, with 14 bases of the junction left unmatched. Germline V gene sequence: CDR1 SGHNT, CDR2 YYREEE (reference sequence). Here the CDR3 DNA reads TGTGCCAGAGAAACAGGGGGCATAGAAAATGGCAATCAGCCCCAGCATTTT. Translating gives CARETGGIENGNQPQHF.

The count of this clone is one. The rearrangement joins TRBV2 to TRBJ1-1, with TRBD1 matching 9 bases. Germline lookup yields CDR1 SNHLY and CDR2 FYNNEI. This CDR3 contains 12 residues. With 11 bases clipped from V and 4 bases from J, the junction kept 5 bases outside the gene matches. The CDR3 sequence is CAGDRVGTEAFF. The CDR3 nucleotides read TGTGCCGGGGACAGGGTCGGCACTGAAGCTTTCTTT. Complete variable domain (other parts from reference TRBV2 and TRBJ1-1): EPEVTQTPSHQVTQMGQEVILRCVPISNHLYFYWYRQILGQKVEFLVSFYNNEISEKSEIFDDQFSVERPDGSNFTLKIRSTKLEDSAMYFCAGDRVGTEAFFGQGTRLTVV.

The rearrangement joins TRBV5-4 to TRBJ2-7; the match to TRBD1 covers 9 bases. With V trimmed by 4 bases and J by 5 bases, 10 bases remained unmatched. CDR3 size: 15 residues. Germline loops: CDR1 SGHNT, CDR2 YYREEE (reference sequence). Here the CDR3 reads CASSRPLQGADEQYF. CDR3 sequence (DNA): TGTGCCAGCAGCCGTCCCTTACAGGGGGCCGACGAGCAGTACTTC.

In this sample, this clone turned up once. The DNA for the CDR3 is TGTGCCAGCAGTTACGGACAGGGGGCAGGAAACACCATATATTTT. Amino acids: CASSYGQGAGNTIYF. The chain uses TRBV6-5 and TRBJ1-3; TRBD1 matches at 11 bases. The CDR3 sequence is 15 residues long. V lost 2 bases to trimming and J lost 4 bases; unmatched junction nucleotides: 1. The germline V gene encodes CDR1 MNHEY and CDR2 SVGAGI.

This rearrangement joins TRBV5-1 to TRBJ2-5, with TRBD1 matching over 9 bases. Looked up from germline, CDR1 is SGHRS and CDR2 is YFSETQ. The CDR3 runs to 14 residues. The junction had 5 bases not matched to a gene; V was cut back by 4 bases and J by 4 bases. The chain's CDR3 is CASSPGTGRETQYF. The CDR3 DNA is TGCGCCAGCAGCCCCGGGACAGGGCGAGAGACCCAGTACTTC.

This chain connects TRBV5-6 to TRBJ1-5, with D uncertain. The CDR3 covers 13 residues. Germline values: CDR1 SGHDT, CDR2 YYEEEE. V lost 2 bases and J lost 1, with 4 bases in between. The CDR3 DNA sequence: TGTGCCAGCAGCTTATTGAGCAATCAGCCCCAGCATTTT. Its translation: CASSLLSNQPQHF.

The chain employs TRBV5-8 and TRBJ2-4; D unclear. The germline V gene has CDR1 SGHTS and CDR2 YDEGEE. There are 14 residues in the CDR3. Deletions cut 1 base from V and 5 bases from J, with 10 bases between. The CDR3 loop is CASSLHTLENIQYF. CDR3 bases: TGTGCCAGCAGCTTGCACACCCTGGAAAACATTCAGTACTTC.

In this sample, this clone turned up once. The rearrangement links TRBV10-2 to TRBJ2-6; 7 bases fit TRBD2. The trim removed 5 bases at V and 4 bases at J, leaving 8 bases unmatched. Germline-derived CDR1 and CDR2 are WSHSY and SAAADI. This CDR3 is built from 16 residues. This CDR3 reads CASSRGVGSGANVLTF. CDR3 coding DNA: TGCGCCAGCAGTCGGGGGGTAGGTTCCGGGGCCAACGTCCTGACTTTC.

V and J are TRBV6-1 and TRBJ2-7, with D tentatively TRBD1 or TRBD2 (5 bases each). CDR3 size: 13 residues. Germline CDR1 MNHNS, CDR2 SASEGT. Trimming pared 4 bases from V and 2 bases from J, leaving 9 bases between. This CDR3 reads CASSVGVTYEQYF. The DNA of the CDR3 is TGTGCCAGCAGTGTGGGGGTAACCTACGAGCAGTACTTC.

The rearrangement joins TRBV30 to TRBJ2-5, with D unresolved. Germline V gives CDR1 GTSNPN, CDR2 SVGIG (reference sequence). The CDR3 loop spans 12 amino acids. Trimming cost V 7 bases and J 0 bases, with 9 bases left between them. CDR3 in DNA: TGTGCCTACTTAAGGTACCAAGAGACCCAGTACTTC. Its protein is CAYLRYQETQYF.

The chain carries TRBV18 and TRBJ1-2, with 11 positions matching TRBD1. V was clipped by 2 bases and J by 4 bases; unmatched bases: 6. CDR1 is KGHSH and CDR2 is LQKENI in the germline V gene. This CDR3 is 16 amino acids long. As DNA, the CDR3 is TGTGCCAGCTCACCAGCAGGACAGGGGGCCATCTATGGCTACACCTTC. The encoded protein is CASSPAGQGAIYGYTF.

The rearrangement links TRBV19 to TRBJ2-3, with TRBD1 matching over 7 bases. The V segment lost 8 bases and the J segment 6 bases; nucleotides outside the gene matches: 8. CDR1 is LNHDA and CDR2 is SQIVND in the germline V gene (reference sequence). The CDR3 length is 13 residues. This chain's CDR3 is CASAKGASDTQYF. In DNA, the CDR3 is TGTGCCAGTGCAAAGGGGGCCTCCGATACGCAGTATTTT.

V usage is TRBV29-1 and J usage is TRBJ2-1; the match to TRBD1 covers 8 bases. CDR3 length: 14 residues. The germline V gene encodes CDR1 SQVTM and CDR2 ANQGSEA. V was clipped by 5 bases and J by 6 bases; unmatched bases: 9. CDR3 DNA sequence: TGCAGCGTTTATATCCAGGGGGCTGGCAATGAGCAGTTCTTC. Its translation: CSVYIQGAGNEQFF.

V gene TRBV19 combines with J gene TRBJ2-3, with unresolved D. Trimming removed 3 bases at V and 5 bases at J, with 6 bases between. The CDR3 extends over 12 amino acids. Germline V gene data show CDR1 as LNHDA and CDR2 as SQIVND (reference sequence). The CDR3 spells CASSMYGDTQYF. DNA of the CDR3: TGTGCCAGTAGTATGTACGGAGATACGCAGTATTTT.

This chain joins TRBV27 and TRBJ2-1; TRBD2 matches 14 bases. Trimming removed 5 bases from V and 2 bases from J; junction bases left unmatched: 5. Germline values: CDR1 MNHEY, CDR2 SMNVEV (reference sequence). The CDR3 contains 17 residues. The CDR3 protein is CASSPRTSGGTYNEQFF. The CDR3 DNA reads as TGTGCCAGCAGTCCGAGGACTAGCGGGGGGACCTACAATGAGCAGTTCTTC.

The chain employs TRBV19 and TRBJ1-2; 9 nucleotides align to TRBD1. Germline V lookup: CDR1 LNHDA, CDR2 SQIVND (reference sequence). The trim removed 4 bases at V and 5 bases at J, leaving 5 bases unmatched. The CDR3 runs to 14 residues. The CDR3 nucleotides read TGTGCCAGTAGTACCGGACAGGGGAGGTATGGCTACACCTTC. Translated, it gives CASSTGQGRYGYTF.

The chain has TRBV5-6 and TRBJ1-1; D is possibly TRBD1 (6 bases). Trimming removed 3 bases at V and 3 bases at J, with 15 bases between. The germline CDR1 and CDR2 sequences are SGHDT and YYEEEE. The CDR3 runs 15 residues. DNA of the CDR3: TGTGCCAGCAGCTATCGGGGGCGCGGGGACACTGAAGCTTTCTTT. Translation: CASSYRGRGDTEAFF.

The chain has TRBV10-3 and TRBJ1-1; no clear D gene. CDR1 is ENHRY, CDR2 SYGVKD, per germline. The ends were cut back, 4 bases at V and 2 bases at J, with 14 bases in the middle. The CDR3 has 15 amino acids. CDR3 protein: CAISARTARNTEAFF. The CDR3 DNA is TGTGCCATCAGTGCCCGGACGGCGAGAAACACTGAAGCTTTCTTT.